This passage covers 6 T cell receptor beta chains from one sample sequenced in a study of OX40 agonist ivuxolimab in advanced cancers. Method: immunoSEQ multiplex PCR; TCRdb's copy keeps in-frame clones and lacks some. This sample has 65,000 to 80,000 clones; around 83% occur once, and the top ten carry around 0.97%. Specimen: CD4+ or CD8+ T cells sorted from blood, collected in a trial of the OX40 agonist ivuxolimab. These receptors all stem from an adult with an advanced solid tumor such as melanoma, head and neck, liver or kidney cancer.

This clone has only a few counts. This chain uses TRBV11-3 with TRBJ1-1; the D gene is possibly TRBD1 (6 bases). The V and J ends lost 2 bases and 1 base respectively, with 8 bases between them. Germline V gene data show CDR1 as SGHNT and CDR2 as YENEEA. The CDR3 runs to 14 residues. The DNA for the CDR3 is TGTGCCAGCAGCTTAACAGGGCAGAACACTGAAGCTTTCTTT. Translation gives CASSLTGQNTEAFF.

This chain joins TRBV11-2 and TRBJ2-3; 10 bases map to TRBD1. With 4 bases clipped from V and 5 bases from J, the junction kept 9 bases outside the gene matches. The V gene's germline CDR1 is SGHAT and CDR2 FQNNGV. This CDR3 region has 16 residues. Here the CDR3 DNA reads TGTGCCAGCAGCTCCTATTGGGACAGGGGTGTAGATACGCAGTATTTT. Protein sequence: CASSSYWDRGVDTQYF. Filled out from reference TRBV11-2 and TRBJ2-3, the complete variable domain reads EAGVAQSPRYKIIEKRQSVAFWCNPISGHATLYWYQQILGQGPKLLIQFQNNGVVDDSQLPKDRFSAERLKGVDSTLKIQPAKLEDSAVYLCASSSYWDRGVDTQYFGPGTRLTVL.

The rearrangement joins TRBV19 to TRBJ1-2; 7 positions agree with TRBD1. The germline gives CDR1 LNHDA, CDR2 SQIVND (reference sequence). The CDR3 sequence is 14 residues long. Trimming at V came to 3 bases and at J to 7 bases, leaving 8 bases not matched to a gene. DNA of the CDR3: TGTGCCAGTAGTATGGACAGGTACTTGGTTGGCTACACCTTC. Its translation: CASSMDRYLVGYTF.

This chain links TRBV6-5 with TRBJ2-2, with D possibly being TRBD1 or TRBD2 (5 bases each). CDR1 and CDR2 (germline): MNHEY, SVGAGI. Trimming shortened V by 8 bases and J by 11 bases, and 21 bases separated the two germline ends. CDR3 length: 14 amino acids. CDR3 sequence reads: CASGLGTTTVELFF. The CDR3 nucleotides read TGTGCCAGCGGGCTAGGGACCACTACGGTCGAGCTGTTTTTT.

The rearrangement uses TRBV19 and TRBJ2-3; D remains unclear. This CDR3 region has 14 residues. Trimming pared 6 bases from V and 2 bases from J, leaving 12 bases between. In germline, CDR1 is LNHDA, CDR2 SQIVND (reference sequence). CDR3 nucleotide sequence: TGTGCCAGTAGGCCGGTCCCAGACACAGATACGCAGTATTTT. This gives the protein CASRPVPDTDTQYF.

The chain employs TRBV19 and TRBJ1-1; D may be TRBD1 (6 bases). Trimming took off 10 bases at V and 1 base at J, with 13 bases between the two ends. This CDR3 region has 13 residues. Germline lookup yields CDR1 LNHDA and CDR2 SQIVND (reference sequence). The CDR3 DNA follows: TGTGCCACTCGATCACAGGGGAACACTGAAGCTTTCTTT. Encoded protein: CATRSQGNTEAFF.